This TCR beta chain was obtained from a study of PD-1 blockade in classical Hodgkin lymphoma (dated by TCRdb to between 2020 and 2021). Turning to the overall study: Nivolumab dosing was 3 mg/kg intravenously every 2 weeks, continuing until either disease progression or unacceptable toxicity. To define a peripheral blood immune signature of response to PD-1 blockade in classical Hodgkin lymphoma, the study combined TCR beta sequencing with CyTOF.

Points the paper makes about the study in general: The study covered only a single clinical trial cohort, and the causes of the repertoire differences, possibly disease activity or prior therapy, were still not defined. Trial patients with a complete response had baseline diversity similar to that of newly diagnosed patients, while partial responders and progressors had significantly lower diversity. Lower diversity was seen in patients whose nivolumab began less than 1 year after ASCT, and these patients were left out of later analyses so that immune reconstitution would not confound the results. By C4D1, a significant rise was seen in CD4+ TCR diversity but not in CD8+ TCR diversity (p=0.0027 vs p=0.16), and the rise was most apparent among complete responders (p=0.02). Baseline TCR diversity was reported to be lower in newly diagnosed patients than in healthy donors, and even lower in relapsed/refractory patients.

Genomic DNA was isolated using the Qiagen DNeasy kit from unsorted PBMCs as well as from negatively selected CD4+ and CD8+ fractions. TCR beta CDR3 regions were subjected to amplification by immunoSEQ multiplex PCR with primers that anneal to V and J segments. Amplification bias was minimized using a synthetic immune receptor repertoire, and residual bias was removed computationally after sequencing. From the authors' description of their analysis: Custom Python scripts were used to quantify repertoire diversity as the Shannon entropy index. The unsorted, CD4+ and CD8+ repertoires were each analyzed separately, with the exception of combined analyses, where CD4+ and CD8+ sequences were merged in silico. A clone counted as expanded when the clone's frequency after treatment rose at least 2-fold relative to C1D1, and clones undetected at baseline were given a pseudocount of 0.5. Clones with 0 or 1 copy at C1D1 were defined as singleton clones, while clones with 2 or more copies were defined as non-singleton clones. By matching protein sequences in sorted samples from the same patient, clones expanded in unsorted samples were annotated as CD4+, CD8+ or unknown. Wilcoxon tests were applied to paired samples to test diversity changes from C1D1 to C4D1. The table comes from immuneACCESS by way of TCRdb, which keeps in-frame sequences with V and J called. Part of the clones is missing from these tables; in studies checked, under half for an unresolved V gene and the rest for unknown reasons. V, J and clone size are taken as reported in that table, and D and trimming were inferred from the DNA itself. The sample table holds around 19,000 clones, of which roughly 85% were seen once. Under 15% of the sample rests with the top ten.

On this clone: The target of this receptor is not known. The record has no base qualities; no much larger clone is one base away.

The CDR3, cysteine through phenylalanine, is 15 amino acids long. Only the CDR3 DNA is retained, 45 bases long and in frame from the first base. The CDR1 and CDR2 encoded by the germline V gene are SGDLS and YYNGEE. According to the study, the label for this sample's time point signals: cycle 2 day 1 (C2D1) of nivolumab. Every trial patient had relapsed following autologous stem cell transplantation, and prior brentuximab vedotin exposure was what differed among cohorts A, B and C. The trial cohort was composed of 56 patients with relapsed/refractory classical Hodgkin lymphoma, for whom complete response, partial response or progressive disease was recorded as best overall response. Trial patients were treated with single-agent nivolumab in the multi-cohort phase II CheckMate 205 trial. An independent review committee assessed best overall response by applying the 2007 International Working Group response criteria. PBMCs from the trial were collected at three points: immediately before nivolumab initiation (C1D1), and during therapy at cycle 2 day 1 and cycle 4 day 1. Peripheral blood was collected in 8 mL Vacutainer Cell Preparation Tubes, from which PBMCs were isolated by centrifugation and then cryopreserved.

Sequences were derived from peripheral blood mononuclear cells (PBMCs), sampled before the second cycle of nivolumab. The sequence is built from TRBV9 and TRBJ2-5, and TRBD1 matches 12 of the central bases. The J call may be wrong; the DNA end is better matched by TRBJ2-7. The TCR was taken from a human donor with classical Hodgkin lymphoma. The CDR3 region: CASSSTGTGGDEQYF. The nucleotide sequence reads TGTGCCAGCAGCTCGACCGGGACAGGGGGCGACGAGCAGTACTTC.